This T cell receptor (beta chain) was observed in a study of prognosis after radiotherapy for stage I lung cancer. Study context: Those with stage I non-small cell lung cancer who took part were enrolled between early 2018 and early 2019.

The CDR3 is made up of 15 amino acids. Trimming at V came to 3 bases and at J to 3 bases, leaving 8 bases not matched to a gene. Germline assignment: CDR1 SGHVS and CDR2 FQNEAQ. Amplification of the TCR beta CDR3 (from genomic DNA) was done by two-round multiplex PCR. With primers specific to each TRBV and TRBJ gene, the first-round PCR was performed. TCRdb reanalysed the multiplex PCR reads using MiXCR and keeps one entry per CDR3 protein. The repertoire holds about 15,000 distinct CDR3 sequences, less than 35% seen once, with 20% to 25% in the top ten. This clonotype was recorded many times. Sequenced here: PBMCs, sampled before or after stereotactic body radiation therapy (not recorded which). The source of this sequence is a donor aged 50 or older with non-small cell lung cancer. The J gene is TRBJ2-7, the V gene TRBV7-8; the match to TRBD2 covers 7 bases. CDR3 DNA: TGTGCCAGCAGCTTTAGGCTAGCGGCTATCTACGAGCAGTACTTC. It encodes CASSFRLAAIYEQYF.